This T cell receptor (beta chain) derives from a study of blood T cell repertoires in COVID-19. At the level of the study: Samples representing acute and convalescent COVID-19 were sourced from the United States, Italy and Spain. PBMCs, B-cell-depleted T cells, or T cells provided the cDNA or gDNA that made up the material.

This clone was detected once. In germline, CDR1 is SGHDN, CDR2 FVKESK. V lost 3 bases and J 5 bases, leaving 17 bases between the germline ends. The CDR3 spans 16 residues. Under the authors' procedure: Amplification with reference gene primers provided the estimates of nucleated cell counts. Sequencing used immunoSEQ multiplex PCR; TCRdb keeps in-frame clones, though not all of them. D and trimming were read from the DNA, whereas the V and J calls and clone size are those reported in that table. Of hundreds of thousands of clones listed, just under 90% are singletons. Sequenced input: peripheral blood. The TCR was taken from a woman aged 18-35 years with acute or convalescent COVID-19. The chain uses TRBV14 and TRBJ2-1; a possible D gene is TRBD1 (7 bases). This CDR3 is CASSHRTGRLDNEQFF. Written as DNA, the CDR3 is TGTGCCAGCAGCCATCGGACAGGTAGACTAGACAATGAGCAGTTCTTC.